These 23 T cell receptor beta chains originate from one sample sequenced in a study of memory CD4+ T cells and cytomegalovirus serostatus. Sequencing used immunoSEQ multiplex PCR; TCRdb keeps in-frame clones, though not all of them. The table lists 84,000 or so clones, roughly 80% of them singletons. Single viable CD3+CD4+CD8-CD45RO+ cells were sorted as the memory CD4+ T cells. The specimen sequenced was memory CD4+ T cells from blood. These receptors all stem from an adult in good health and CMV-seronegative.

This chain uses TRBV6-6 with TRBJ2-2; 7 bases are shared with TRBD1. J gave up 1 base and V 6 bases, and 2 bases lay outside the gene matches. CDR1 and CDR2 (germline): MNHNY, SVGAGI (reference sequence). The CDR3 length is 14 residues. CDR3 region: CASSQGVNTGELFF. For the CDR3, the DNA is TGTGCCAGCAGCCAGGGGGTGAACACCGGGGAGCTGTTTTTT.

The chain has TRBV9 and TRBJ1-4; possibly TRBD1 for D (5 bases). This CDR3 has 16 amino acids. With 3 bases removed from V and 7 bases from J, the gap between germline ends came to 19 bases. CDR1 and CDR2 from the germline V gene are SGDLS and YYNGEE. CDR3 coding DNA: TGTGCCAGCAGCGGTAGGACCGGGGACCTGGGTGAAAAACTGTTTTTT. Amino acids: CASSGRTGDLGEKLFF.

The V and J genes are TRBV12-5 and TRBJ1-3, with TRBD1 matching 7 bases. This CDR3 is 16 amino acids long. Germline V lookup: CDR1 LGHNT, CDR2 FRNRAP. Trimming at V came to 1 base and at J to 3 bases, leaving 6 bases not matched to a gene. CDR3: CASGLDPGQSGNTIYF. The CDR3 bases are TGTGCTAGTGGTTTGGACCCGGGACAGAGTGGAAACACCATATATTTT.

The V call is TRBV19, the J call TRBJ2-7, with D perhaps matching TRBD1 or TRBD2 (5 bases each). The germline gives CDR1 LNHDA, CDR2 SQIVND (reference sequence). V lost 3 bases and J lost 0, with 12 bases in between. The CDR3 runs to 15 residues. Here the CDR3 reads CASSMLGASSYEQYF. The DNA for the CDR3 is TGTGCCAGTAGTATGCTCGGGGCATCCTCCTACGAGCAGTACTTC.

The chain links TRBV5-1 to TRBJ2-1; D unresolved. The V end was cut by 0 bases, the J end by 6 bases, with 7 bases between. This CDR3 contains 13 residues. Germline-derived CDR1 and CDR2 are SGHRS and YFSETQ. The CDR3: CASSLAAANEQFF. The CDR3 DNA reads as TGCGCCAGCAGCTTGGCGGCAGCCAATGAGCAGTTCTTC. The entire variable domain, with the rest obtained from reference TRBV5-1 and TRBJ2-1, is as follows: KAGVTQTPRYLIKTRGQQVTLSCSPISGHRSVSWYQQTPGQGLQFLFEYFSETQRNKGNFPGRFSGRQFSNSRSEMNVSTLELGDSALYLCASSLAAANEQFFGPGTRLTVL.

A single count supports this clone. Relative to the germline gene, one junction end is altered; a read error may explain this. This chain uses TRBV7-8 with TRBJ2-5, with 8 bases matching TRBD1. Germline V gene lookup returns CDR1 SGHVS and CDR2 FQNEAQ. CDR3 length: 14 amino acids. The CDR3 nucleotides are TGTGCCAGCATCTTAAGGACAGGGAGAGAGACCCAGTACTTC. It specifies CASILRTGRETQYF.

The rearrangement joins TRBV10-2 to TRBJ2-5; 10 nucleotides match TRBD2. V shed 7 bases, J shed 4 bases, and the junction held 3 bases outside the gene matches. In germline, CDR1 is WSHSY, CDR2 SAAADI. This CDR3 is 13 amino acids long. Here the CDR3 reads CASKPSGGETQYF. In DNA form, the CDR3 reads TGCGCCAGCAAGCCTAGCGGGGGAGAGACCCAGTACTTC.

CDR3 in DNA: TGTGCTAGTGCCACCGACAGGGGAAGCGCCTACGAGCAGTACTTC. Its translation: CASATDRGSAYEQYF. The chain has TRBV12-5 and TRBJ2-7, with 8 bases aligning to TRBD1. There are 15 residues in the CDR3. Germline V gives CDR1 LGHNT, CDR2 FRNRAP. V lost 7 bases and J lost 2; bases outside the gene matches: 10.

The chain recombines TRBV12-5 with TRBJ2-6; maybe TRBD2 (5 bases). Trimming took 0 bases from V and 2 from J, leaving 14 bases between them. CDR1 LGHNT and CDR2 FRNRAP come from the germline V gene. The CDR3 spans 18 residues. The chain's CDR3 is CASGLVMDGVTGANVLTF. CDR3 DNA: TGTGCTAGTGGTTTGGTAATGGACGGGGTGACTGGGGCCAACGTCCTGACTTTC.

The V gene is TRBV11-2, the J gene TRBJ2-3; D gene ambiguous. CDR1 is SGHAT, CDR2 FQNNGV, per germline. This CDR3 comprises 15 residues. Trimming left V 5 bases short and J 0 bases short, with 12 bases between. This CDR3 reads CASSPLGVSTDTQYF. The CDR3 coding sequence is TGTGCCAGCAGCCCCCTTGGGGTGAGCACAGATACGCAGTATTTT.

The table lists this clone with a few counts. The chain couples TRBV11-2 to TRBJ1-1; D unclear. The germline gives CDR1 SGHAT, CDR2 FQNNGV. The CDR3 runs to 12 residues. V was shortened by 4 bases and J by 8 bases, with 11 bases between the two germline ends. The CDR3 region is CASSSGSREAFF. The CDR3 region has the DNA TGTGCCAGCAGCTCGGGCTCCAGGGAAGCTTTCTTT.

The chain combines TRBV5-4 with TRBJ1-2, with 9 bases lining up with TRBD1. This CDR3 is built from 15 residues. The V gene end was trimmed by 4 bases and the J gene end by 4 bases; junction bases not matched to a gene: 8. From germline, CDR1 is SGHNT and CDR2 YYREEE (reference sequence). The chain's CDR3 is CASSGTGQGLYGYTF. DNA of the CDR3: TGTGCCAGCAGCGGAACGGGACAGGGTCTCTATGGCTACACCTTC.

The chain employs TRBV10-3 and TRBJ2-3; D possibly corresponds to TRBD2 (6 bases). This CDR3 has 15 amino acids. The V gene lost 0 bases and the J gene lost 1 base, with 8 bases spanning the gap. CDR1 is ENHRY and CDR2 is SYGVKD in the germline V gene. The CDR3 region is CAISESAGRTDTQYF. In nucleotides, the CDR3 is TGTGCCATCAGTGAGTCGGCGGGGCGCACAGATACGCAGTATTTT.

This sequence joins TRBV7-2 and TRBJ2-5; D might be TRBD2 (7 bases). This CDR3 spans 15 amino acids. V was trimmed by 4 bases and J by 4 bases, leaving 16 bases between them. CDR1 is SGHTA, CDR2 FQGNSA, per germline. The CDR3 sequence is CASSSGRGGTETQYF. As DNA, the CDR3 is TGTGCCAGCAGCTCGGGGAGGGGGGGCACAGAGACCCAGTACTTC.

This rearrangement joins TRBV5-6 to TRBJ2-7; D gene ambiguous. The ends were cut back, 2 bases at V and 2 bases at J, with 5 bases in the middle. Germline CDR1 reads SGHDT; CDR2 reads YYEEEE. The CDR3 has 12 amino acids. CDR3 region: CASSFQAYEQYF. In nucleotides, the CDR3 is TGTGCCAGCAGCTTTCAGGCCTACGAGCAGTACTTC.

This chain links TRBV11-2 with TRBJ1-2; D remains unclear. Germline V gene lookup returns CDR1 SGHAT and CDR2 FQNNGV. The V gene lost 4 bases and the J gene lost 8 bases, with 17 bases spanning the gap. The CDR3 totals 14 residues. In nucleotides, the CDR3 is TGTGCCAGCAGCTCTACTACTAAGTCGTCCGGCTACACCTTC. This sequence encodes CASSSTTKSSGYTF.

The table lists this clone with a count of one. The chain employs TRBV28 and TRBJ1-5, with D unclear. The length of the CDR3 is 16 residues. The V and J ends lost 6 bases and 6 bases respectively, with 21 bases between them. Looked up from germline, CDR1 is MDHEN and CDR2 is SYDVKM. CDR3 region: CASSLPFAGVGQPQHF. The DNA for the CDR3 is TGTGCCAGCAGCCTCCCCTTCGCGGGTGTCGGTCAGCCCCAGCATTTT. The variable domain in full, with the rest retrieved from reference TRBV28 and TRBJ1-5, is DVKVTQSSRYLVKRTGEKVFLECVQDMDHENMFWYRQDPGLGLRLIYFSYDVKMKEKGDIPEGYSVSREKKERFSLILESASTNQTSMYLCASSLPFAGVGQPQHFGDGTRLSIL.

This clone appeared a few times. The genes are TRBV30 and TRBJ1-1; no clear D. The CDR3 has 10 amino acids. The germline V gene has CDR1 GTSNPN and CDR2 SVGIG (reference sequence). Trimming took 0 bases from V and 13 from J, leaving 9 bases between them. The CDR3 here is CAWSVVRGFF. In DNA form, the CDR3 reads TGTGCCTGGAGTGTAGTCCGGGGTTTCTTT.

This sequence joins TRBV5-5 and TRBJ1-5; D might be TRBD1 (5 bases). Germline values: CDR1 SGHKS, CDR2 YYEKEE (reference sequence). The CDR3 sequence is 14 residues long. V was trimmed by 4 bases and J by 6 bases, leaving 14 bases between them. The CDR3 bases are TGTGCCAGCAGCGGGGACGACCGGGGTCAGCCCCAGCATTTT. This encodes CASSGDDRGQPQHF.

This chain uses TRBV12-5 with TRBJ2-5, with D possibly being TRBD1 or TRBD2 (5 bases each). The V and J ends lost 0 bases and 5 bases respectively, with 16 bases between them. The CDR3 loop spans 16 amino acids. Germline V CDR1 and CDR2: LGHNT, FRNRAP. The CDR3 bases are TGTGCTAGTGGTTTGGTAATAGGGCAGGGCGGGGAGACCCAGTACTTC. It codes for CASGLVIGQGGETQYF. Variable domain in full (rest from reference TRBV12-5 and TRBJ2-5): DARVTQTPRHKVTEMGQEVTMRCQPILGHNTVFWYRQTMMQGLELLAYFRNRAPLDDSGMPKDRFSAEMPDATLATLKIQPSEPRDSAVYFCASGLVIGQGGETQYFGPGTRLLVL.

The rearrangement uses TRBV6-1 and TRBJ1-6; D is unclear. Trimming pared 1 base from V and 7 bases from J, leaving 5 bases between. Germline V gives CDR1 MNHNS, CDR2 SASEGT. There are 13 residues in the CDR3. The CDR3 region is CASSEGRNSPLHF. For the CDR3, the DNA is TGTGCCAGCAGTGAAGGGAGGAATTCACCCCTCCACTTT.

In DNA, the CDR3 is TGTGCCAGCAGCCCTACCCGACAGGAGACTTCCTACGAGCAGTACTTC. Its translation is CASSPTRQETSYEQYF. This chain uses TRBV5-5 with TRBJ2-7; maybe TRBD1 (6 bases). This CDR3 is built from 16 residues. Germline CDR1 reads SGHKS; CDR2 reads YYEKEE (reference sequence). The ends were cut back, 4 bases at V and 1 base at J, with 18 bases in the middle. Drawing the rest from reference TRBV5-5 and TRBJ2-7, the complete variable domain is DAGVTQSPTHLIKTRGQQVTLRCSPISGHKSVSWYQQVLGQGPQFIFQYYEKEERGRGNFPDRFSARQFPNYSSELNVNALLLGDSALYLCASSPTRQETSYEQYFGPGTRLTVT.

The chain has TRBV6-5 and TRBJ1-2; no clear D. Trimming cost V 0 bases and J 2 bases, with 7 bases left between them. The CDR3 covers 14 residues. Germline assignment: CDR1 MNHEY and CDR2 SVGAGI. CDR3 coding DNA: TGTGCCAGCAGTTACTCGACGGTGAACTATGGCTACACCTTC. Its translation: CASSYSTVNYGYTF.